The 6 T cell receptor beta chains reported below all come from one sample, sequenced in a study of persistence of HIV-infected CD4 T cells. No antigen has been identified for these receptors. The immunoSEQ assay was version 4, run in survey mode. TCRdb's table, derived via immunoSEQ multiplex PCR, lists solely in-frame clones and lacks some. The profile shows fewer than 35,000 clones, roughly 82% of them singletons. Lysates of CMV-infected fibroblasts at around 9.1 ug/mL stimulated these cells. Memory cells lacking CD40L and CD69 with high CD45RO were sorted. The sequencing used CD4+ T cells sorted from PBMCs after approximately 19-hour stimulation, collected from a patient who received antiretroviral therapy. The receptor set was obtained from an adult man with HIV who was CMV-seropositive.

In its sample, this clone was seen once. The chain joins TRBV14 to TRBJ2-6; 8 bases align to TRBD1. V lost 5 bases, J lost 0 bases, and 9 bases stayed unmatched. This CDR3 has 18 amino acids. Germline V CDR1 and CDR2: SGHDN, FVKESK. The CDR3 reads CASSKWGQDFSGANVLTF. The DNA of the CDR3 is TGTGCCAGCAGCAAGTGGGGACAGGATTTCTCTGGGGCCAACGTCCTGACTTTC.

The chain is built from TRBV7-9 and TRBJ1-1; D call uncertain. Trimming shortened V by 0 bases and J by 4 bases, and 24 bases separated the two germline ends. The CDR3 covers 19 residues. Germline CDR1 reads SEHNR; CDR2 reads FQNEAQ (reference sequence). DNA of the CDR3: TGTGCCAGCAGCTTAGCGTCGAGAAAAAAGACATTTGTGGGCACTGAAGCTTTCTTT. Encoded protein: CASSLASRKKTFVGTEAFF.

The V and J genes are TRBV6-1 and TRBJ1-1, with D tentatively TRBD1 (6 bases). This CDR3 has 15 residues. In germline, CDR1 is MNHNS, CDR2 SASEGT. The V end lost 2 bases, the J end lost 1 base, and 11 bases lay between the germline ends. CDR3 loop: CASSEWTASNTEAFF. The CDR3, as DNA: TGTGCCAGCAGTGAATGGACAGCCTCGAACACTGAAGCTTTCTTT.

The rearrangement joins TRBV19 to TRBJ2-7; TRBD1 agrees at 10 bases. Trimming took 4 bases from V and 1 from J; bases not matched to a gene: 7. CDR3 length equals 16 residues. Germline-derived CDR1 and CDR2 are LNHDA and SQIVND (reference sequence). Written as DNA, the CDR3 is TGTGCCAGTAGTAAAAGGGGACAGGGGCCTTCCTACGAGCAGTACTTC. Residues: CASSKRGQGPSYEQYF.

This clone turned up a few times. The gene calls are TRBV7-9 and TRBJ1-2, with D unclear. CDR3 size: 16 residues. Germline lookup yields CDR1 SEHNR and CDR2 FQNEAQ (reference sequence). With 4 bases removed from V and 5 bases from J, the gap between germline ends came to 20 bases. The CDR3 spells CASSSSDGSLRYGYTF. The CDR3 DNA is TGTGCCAGCAGCTCCAGCGACGGTTCGCTACGGTATGGCTACACCTTC.

V is TRBV29-1 and J is TRBJ2-1; D is possibly TRBD1 (5 bases). Germline loops: CDR1 SQVTM, CDR2 ANQGSEA. The length of the CDR3 is 12 residues. V was shortened by 4 bases and J by 5 bases, with 9 bases between the two germline ends. This CDR3 reads CSVGQWDNEQFF. The CDR3 bases are TGCAGCGTTGGACAGTGGGACAATGAGCAGTTCTTC.